These T cell receptor beta chains were read from a single sample in a study of blood T cell repertoires in COVID-19. Sequenced by immunoSEQ multiplex PCR; TCRdb stores in-frame clones only, minus some. The profile covers over 150,000 clones, with approximately 86% appearing a single time and under 0.65% taken by the ten largest. Sequenced sample: peripheral blood. The receptors originated from a man aged 55-75 years with COVID-19, enrolled during active disease. Both conserved end residues are part of each CDR3. A D gene is named only where the DNA matches it firmly.

TRBJ1-1 | TRBV6-5 | TRBD1 | CASSYSRQGLTEAFF
TRBJ1-1 | TRBV2 | - | CASSGVTANTEAFF
TRBJ2-1 | TRBV19 | TRBD2 | CASSSPRSGTSGYNEQFF
TRBJ2-7 | TRBV14 | TRBD2 | CASSQVSSGKGYEQYF
TRBJ1-1 | TRBV3-1/TRBV3-2 | TRBD1 | CASSQWAGGLMNTEAFF
TRBJ1-4 | TRBV5-1 | - | CASSLVSRGEKLFF
TRBJ1-2 | TRBV6-1 | TRBD1 | CATIQGGQGDGYTF
TRBJ1-3 | TRBV7-9 | TRBD1 | CASIRQGSGNTIYF
TRBJ1-6 | TRBV30 | TRBD1 | CAWSGGTGYNSPLHF
TRBJ2-3 | TRBV2 | TRBD2 | CASFEKRGITDTQYF
TRBJ1-5 | TRBV28 | - | CASSRRGGGNQPQHF
TRBJ2-5 | TRBV2 | TRBD2 | CASRRTSGQETQYF
TRBJ2-7 | TRBV5-5 | - | CASSSRETYEQYF
TRBJ2-3 | TRBV6-5 | TRBD2 | CASSYSGGSTDTQYF
TRBJ1-2 | TRBV6-5 | TRBD1 | CASSYSGQGAGYTF
TRBJ1-1 | TRBV9 | TRBD1 | CASSLGQGNTEAFF
TRBJ1-1 | TRBV18 | TRBD1 | CASSTDRVPNTEAFF
TRBJ1-3 | TRBV19 | TRBD1 | CASSTTGGEGNTIYF
TRBJ1-4 | TRBV5-6 | - | CASHLGQGSEKLFF
TRBJ1-5 | TRBV18 | - | CASSIGGNQPQHF
TRBJ1-5 | TRBV2 | - | CASSSDRHSNQPQHF
TRBJ2-5 | TRBV7-2 | - | CASSLVSAGEETQYF
TRBJ1-5 | TRBV28 | - | CAAVSNQPQHF
TRBJ2-5 | TRBV27 | TRBD2 | CASSFDLAGQETQYF
TRBJ1-3 | TRBV4-1 | - | CASSQDLRGWGNTIYF
TRBJ2-7 | TRBV6-5 | - | CVSSGRQGASYEQYF
TRBJ1-4 | TRBV6-5 | - | CASSYSGWDTGEKLFF
TRBJ2-1 | TRBV15 | - | CATSRDGRVRNEQFF
TRBJ1-6 | TRBV6-4 | - | CASSEQMDGQSSYNSPLHF
TRBJ1-1 | TRBV5-4 | TRBD1 | CASSLVDRGGAEAFF
TRBJ1-2 | TRBV3-1/TRBV3-2 | TRBD1 | CASTPGTESYGYTF
TRBJ1-1 | TRBV2 | - | CASHDPGTEAFF
TRBJ2-3 | TRBV9 | - | CASSPRSTADTQYF
TRBJ1-5 | TRBV29-1 | - | CSVGGGPNQPQHF
TRBJ2-7 | TRBV3-1/TRBV3-2 | TRBD2 | CASSQAASGVYEQYF
TRBJ2-2 | TRBV9 | - | CASSVVQSGTGELFF
TRBJ1-6 | TRBV7-2 | TRBD1 | CASSSGQTSPLHF
TRBJ1-5 | TRBV6-2/TRBV6-3 | - | CASSFPPNQPQHF
TRBJ2-7 | TRBV28 | - | CASTSAGSPYEQYF
TRBJ2-2 | TRBV27 | TRBD1 | CASSLEISAGGSGELFF
TRBJ1-1 | TRBV28 | TRBD1 | CASRTGHTEAFF
TRBJ1-6 | TRBV7-9 | - | CASSGDSSPLHF
TRBJ2-6 | TRBV3-1/TRBV3-2 | - | CASSQHVQVLTF
TRBJ1-1 | TRBV6-2/TRBV6-3 | - | CASSYSSGGVNTEAFF
TRBJ1-4 | TRBV3-1/TRBV3-2 | - | CASSQDSEGGTQKLFF
TRBJ2-4 | TRBV3-1/TRBV3-2 | - | CASSQAQNKNIQYF
TRBJ2-2 | TRBV28 | - | CASSLLVASNTGELFF
TRBJ2-1 | TRBV30 | - | CAWRVGNEQFF
TRBJ2-7 | TRBV19 | - | CASSISSLSYEQYF
TRBJ1-1 | TRBV19 | - | CASSNRGGRLNTEAFF
TRBJ1-1 | TRBV12-1 | - | CASSFVVPVAEAFF
TRBJ1-4 | TRBV28 | - | CASSSWGGATNEKLFF
TRBJ2-2 | TRBV18 | TRBD1 | CASSPIRVGSGQGTRRNTGELFF
TRBJ1-4 | TRBV25-1 | - | CASSPAWGGRANEKLFF